The 23 T cell receptor beta chains given below trace back to one sample, sequenced in a study of long-term antiretroviral therapy in people with HIV. Version v3.0 of the immunoSEQ assay was performed at survey level. Libraries were prepared by immunoSEQ multiplex PCR; TCRdb keeps only in-frame clonotypes and omits some of them. The table shows 20,000 or so clones, with around three quarters occurring only once. The sample was unsorted PBMCs, taken 2.2 years after starting antiretroviral therapy. These receptors were taken from a man aged 50-59 years with HIV.

The CDR3 reads CSVGSGITDTQYF. CDR3 in DNA: TGCAGCGTTGGGTCAGGGATAACAGATACGCAGTATTTT. This sequence joins TRBV29-1 and TRBJ2-3, with D possibly matching TRBD1 (5 bases). Trimming stripped 4 bases from V and 3 bases from J, with 11 bases between. Looked up from germline, CDR1 is SQVTM and CDR2 is ANQGSEA. This CDR3 spans 13 amino acids.

This rearrangement joins TRBV6-5 to TRBJ2-1; possible D gene TRBD2, 5 bases. Germline CDR1 and CDR2: MNHEY and SVGAGI. The CDR3 spans 11 residues. Trimming took off 6 bases at V and 13 bases at J, with 13 bases between the two ends. CDR3 sequence (DNA): TGTGCCAGCAGCCCCGGGAACATACAGTTCTTC. Protein: CASSPGNIQFF.

The gene calls are TRBV20-1 and TRBJ2-7; no definite D call. Trimming took 5 bases from V and 4 from J, leaving 9 bases between them. CDR3 size: 11 residues. The germline gives CDR1 DFQATT, CDR2 SNEGSKA (reference sequence). CDR3 sequence (DNA): TGCAGTGCTGGTGACAATTACGAGCAGTACTTC. It codes for CSAGDNYEQYF.

J is TRBJ2-1 and V is TRBV12-5; tentative D call: TRBD1 (5 bases). Germline loops: CDR1 LGHNT, CDR2 FRNRAP. The CDR3 sequence is 15 residues long. V was trimmed by 1 base and J by 0 bases, leaving 7 bases between them. Written as DNA, the CDR3 is TGTGCTAGTGGTTTGGGGGGCTCCTCCTACAATGAGCAGTTCTTC. Its protein is CASGLGGSSYNEQFF.

The V and J genes are TRBV6-4 and TRBJ2-3; D is uncertain. CDR1 is MRHNA, CDR2 SNTAGT, per germline. The CDR3 has 15 amino acids. Trimming shortened V by 3 bases and J by 0 bases, and 10 bases separated the two germline ends. The CDR3 coding sequence is TGTGCCAGCAGTGAAAGACCAACTAGCACAGATACGCAGTATTTT. It encodes CASSERPTSTDTQYF.

V gene TRBV29-1 combines with J gene TRBJ1-2; perhaps TRBD1 as D (6 bases). Trimming left V 4 bases short and J 5 bases short, with 17 bases between. The CDR3 totals 14 residues. Per germline, CDR1 SQVTM and CDR2 ANQGSEA. In DNA, the CDR3 is TGCAGCGTTGCTACCCTCGGGGGCGCATATGGCTACACCTTC. The encoded protein is CSVATLGGAYGYTF.

The chain employs TRBV2 and TRBJ1-4; the match to TRBD1 covers 7 bases. V lost 4 bases, J lost 4 bases, and 6 bases stayed unmatched. Germline CDR1 is SNHLY and CDR2 is FYNNEI. The CDR3 covers 15 residues. The CDR3: CASSGQGIGNEKLFF. The DNA for the CDR3 is TGTGCCAGCAGTGGACAGGGAATCGGTAATGAAAAACTGTTTTTT.

The chain has TRBV27 and TRBJ2-1; no firm D call. The V and J ends lost 5 bases and 4 bases respectively, with 9 bases between them. CDR1 is MNHEY and CDR2 is SMNVEV in the germline V gene (reference sequence). CDR3 length: 13 amino acids. CDR3 in DNA: TGTGCCAGCAGTCAGTCCTCATACAATGAGCAGTTCTTC. It translates to CASSQSSYNEQFF.

The CDR3 bases are TGCAGCGTTGTTGACAGGGGGGCCTACAATGAGCAGTTCTTC. The encoded protein is CSVVDRGAYNEQFF. The chain joins TRBV29-1 to TRBJ2-1; TRBD1 aligns across 9 bases. CDR1 and CDR2 (germline): SQVTM, ANQGSEA. This CDR3 is 14 amino acids long. The junction had 3 bases not matched to a gene; V was cut back by 4 bases and J by 2 bases.

The V gene is TRBV5-6, the J gene TRBJ1-1; TRBD1 is a possible D gene (5 bases). Germline V gene data show CDR1 as SGHDT and CDR2 as YYEEEE. This CDR3 comprises 15 residues. Trimming left V 2 bases short and J 4 bases short, with 15 bases between. CDR3 loop: CASSFGWLGGTEAFF. The CDR3, as DNA: TGTGCCAGCAGCTTCGGGTGGCTGGGGGGCACTGAAGCTTTCTTT.

V is TRBV28 and J is TRBJ1-6; D is unresolved. This CDR3 contains 14 residues. Trimming pared 8 bases from V and 7 bases from J, leaving 15 bases between. CDR1 MDHEN and CDR2 SYDVKM come from the germline V gene. Here the CDR3 reads CASDARTGNSPLHF. The CDR3 region has the DNA TGTGCCAGCGACGCACGGACTGGGAATTCACCCCTCCACTTT.

The chain uses TRBV28 and TRBJ1-5; D not certain. Germline CDR1 is MDHEN and CDR2 is SYDVKM. The CDR3 has 15 amino acids. Trimming took off 3 bases at V and 2 bases at J, with 11 bases between the two ends. The CDR3 here is CASSFPFGGNQPQHF. The CDR3 nucleotides are TGTGCCAGCAGTTTCCCGTTCGGGGGCAATCAGCCCCAGCATTTT.

V usage is TRBV5-1 and J usage is TRBJ2-7, with D possibly called TRBD1 or TRBD2 (6 bases each). The CDR3 extends over 14 amino acids. V shed 4 bases and J shed 5 bases, with 16 bases lying between them. Germline V gives CDR1 SGHRS, CDR2 YFSETQ. In DNA, the CDR3 is TGCGCCAGCAGCCCCGAGGGGGGAGGCGACGAGCAGTACTTC. The encoded protein is CASSPEGGGDEQYF.

This rearrangement joins TRBV2 to TRBJ2-5, with 7 bases identical to TRBD1. Germline V gene sequence: CDR1 SNHLY, CDR2 FYNNEI. Germline trimming cut 4 bases from V and 5 bases from J; bases unmatched to any gene: 4. The CDR3 contains 13 residues. The CDR3 sequence is CASSGGGDETQYF. CDR3 DNA: TGTGCCAGCAGTGGAGGGGGCGATGAGACCCAGTACTTC.

V is TRBV7-9 and J is TRBJ2-1; D possibly corresponds to TRBD2 (6 bases). Germline V gene data show CDR1 as SEHNR and CDR2 as FQNEAQ (reference sequence). With 1 base removed from V and 7 bases from J, the gap between germline ends came to 14 bases. The CDR3 has 15 amino acids. For the CDR3, the DNA is TGTGCCAGCAGCTTAGAGACAGCGCGGGGAAATGAGCAGTTCTTC. Its translation: CASSLETARGNEQFF.

The rearrangement links TRBV5-4 to TRBJ2-7, with D unclear. V was pared by 2 bases and J by 4 bases, with 7 bases between. The CDR3 covers 12 residues. The germline CDR1 and CDR2 sequences are SGHNT and YYREEE (reference sequence). CDR3 in amino acids: CASSLGQYEQYF. The CDR3 DNA reads as TGTGCCAGCAGCTTAGGCCAGTACGAGCAGTACTTC.

J is TRBJ2-5 and V is TRBV5-1, with D possibly TRBD1 on 6 matching bases. V was clipped by 4 bases and J by 3 bases, with 10 bases between them. This CDR3 comprises 13 residues. CDR1 and CDR2 (germline): SGHRS, YFSETQ. The CDR3, as DNA: TGCGCCAGCAGCCGACAGGTTGAAGAGACCCAGTACTTC. It encodes CASSRQVEETQYF.

Here the CDR3 DNA reads TGCGCCAGCAGCACTCCGGGACAGGAACGGTATGGCTACACCTTC. The encoded protein is CASSTPGQERYGYTF. The chain joins TRBV4-3 to TRBJ1-2, with 8 bases identical to TRBD1. Germline trimming cut 5 bases from V and 5 bases from J; bases unmatched to any gene: 10. The CDR3 consists of 15 residues. Germline loops: CDR1 LGHNA, CDR2 YSLEER.

The V and J genes are TRBV9 and TRBJ2-3; TRBD2 aligns across 8 bases. The V segment lost 0 bases and the J segment 2 bases; nucleotides outside the gene matches: 2. The CDR3 spans 15 residues. Germline V gene sequence: CDR1 SGDLS, CDR2 YYNGEE. This chain's CDR3 is CASSVGGGHTDTQYF. The CDR3 region has the DNA TGTGCCAGCAGCGTAGGCGGGGGGCACACAGATACGCAGTATTTT.

CDR3 nucleotides: TGTGCCAGCAGCACTGACAGTGGGAGCAATCAGCCCCAGCATTTT. Translated, it gives CASSTDSGSNQPQHF. The chain couples TRBV2 to TRBJ1-5, with D possibly being TRBD1 (5 bases). CDR3 length: 15 amino acids. Looked up from germline, CDR1 is SNHLY and CDR2 is FYNNEI. Trimming took off 6 bases at V and 1 base at J, with 13 bases between the two ends.

The chain employs TRBV7-6 and TRBJ1-2; 12 bases are a match to TRBD1. V shed 6 bases and J 3 bases; nucleotides not matched to a gene: 5. Germline values: CDR1 SGHVS, CDR2 FNYEAQ. The CDR3 contains 15 residues. The CDR3 DNA is TGTGCCAGCAGGCCAGGGACAGGGGGCTACTATGGCTACACCTTC. It codes for CASRPGTGGYYGYTF.

The CDR3 coding sequence is TGTGCCAGCAGCCAAGGTGTTCTGGGCTACACCTTC. It is translated as CASSQGVLGYTF. The rearrangement joins TRBV7-9 to TRBJ1-2; D unresolved. The V end lost 5 bases, the J end lost 8 bases, and 12 bases lay between the germline ends. The CDR3 consists of 12 residues. Looked up from germline, CDR1 is SEHNR and CDR2 is FQNEAQ (reference sequence).

The table lists this clone with a count of one. This chain links TRBV18 with TRBJ2-7; D is undetermined. This CDR3 has 14 amino acids. Trimming removed 6 bases from V and 2 bases from J, with 14 bases in between. From germline, CDR1 is KGHSH and CDR2 LQKENI. The CDR3 DNA follows: TGTGCCAGCTCCTCCCGGCAGGCCACCTACGAGCAGTACTTC. As protein: CASSSRQATYEQYF. The full variable domain, its missing parts supplied by reference TRBV18 and TRBJ2-7, is NAGVMQNPRHLVRRRGQEARLRCSPMKGHSHVYWYRQLPEEGLKFMVYLQKENIIDESGMPKERFSAEFPKEGPSILRIQQVVRGDSAAYFCASSSRQATYEQYFGPGTRLTVT.